Detailed here is one T cell receptor beta chain. Its target is unknown. The table came from immunoSEQ multiplex PCR; TCRdb's copy has only in-frame clones and leaves some out. Of approximately 130,000 clones listed, about 93% were seen once; the top ten hold 4% to 5%. The data were taken from a study of T cell responses to AZD1222 COVID-19 vaccine. The study, taken as a whole, reports: At 160-218 and 743-854, vaccine-associated CD4 TCRs were dominant, and they spanned spike. At study baseline, merely five or six AZD1222 recipients were seropositive. Possibly, clonal diversity was underestimated; donors were largely white British and included more females.

This sample comprised peripheral blood, obtained 28 days after the second dose of the MenACWY control vaccine. This clonotype was sampled from an adult who received the MenACWY meningococcal vaccine as a control.

The CDR3 here is CASSIGRPSGYNEQFF. The CDR3 DNA is TGTGCCAGTAGTATAGGTCGGCCTAGCGGCTACAATGAGCAGTTCTTC. The chain has TRBV19 and TRBJ2-1; 7 nucleotides line up with TRBD2. There are 16 residues in the CDR3. V gave up 1 base and J gave up 3 bases; unmatched junction bases: 6. Germline V gene data show CDR1 as LNHDA and CDR2 as SQIVND (reference sequence). The complete variable domain, with remaining parts taken from reference TRBV19 and TRBJ2-1, reads DGGITQSPKYLFRKEGQNVTLSCEQNLNHDAMYWYRQDPGQGLRLIYYSQIVNDFQKGDIAEGYSVSREKKESFPLTVTSAQKNPTAFYLCASSIGRPSGYNEQFFGPGTRLTVL.